There are a few counts of the clone carrying this T cell receptor beta chain. This sample was taken from a study of cytomegalovirus exposure and HLA in healthy donors. Across the whole study: Around 80 million unique TCR sequences came from HLA-typed donors in an early release.

CDR3 length: 15 amino acids. V gave up 9 bases and J gave up 3 bases, with 20 bases separating them. Germline loops: CDR1 LNHDA, CDR2 SQIVND (reference sequence). The primer mix had 60 Vbeta and 13 Jbeta primers. Measured with immunoSEQ multiplex PCR; TCRdb has only the in-frame clones, and not every one. The top ten hold around 2.1% of the sample, which has 150,000 to 200,000 clones, around three quarters seen once. The V call is TRBV19, the J call TRBJ2-5; D is possibly TRBD1 (5 bases). This sequence originates from a man aged 50 to 59 in good health and CMV-seropositive. Sequenced input: PBMCs. DNA of the CDR3: TGTGCCAGCACTCTTAGTGGCGGCAGGGAAGAGACCCAGTACTTC. This codes for CASTLSGGREETQYF.